Listed below are T cell receptor beta chains from one sample, sequenced in a study of T cell responses to AZD1222 COVID-19 vaccine. The method was immunoSEQ multiplex PCR; TCRdb's version includes in-frame clones alone and lacks a portion of them. Counted here are roughly 180,000 clones, roughly 90% occurring once; the ten biggest clones make up approximately 1.8%. The sample in question was peripheral blood, obtained 28 days after the second AZD1222 dose. Receptors were obtained from an adult who received the AZD1222 COVID-19 vaccine. The CDR3 runs from the conserved cysteine through the conserved F or W. A D gene is named only where the DNA matches it firmly. Expanded clones get a size class; other rows say once, few or many, or leave the size out.

v_call: TRBV11-3; d_call: TRBD1; clone_size: -; j_call: TRBJ2-5; cdr3_length: 15; cdr3_aa: CASSLDSGQGRTQYF; cdr3_nt: TGTGCCAGCAGCTTAGATTCGGGACAGGGGCGGACCCAGTACTTC
v_call: TRBV7-2; d_call: TRBD1; clone_size: -; j_call: TRBJ1-2; cdr3_length: 14; cdr3_aa: CASSLDRGGGGYTF; cdr3_nt: TGCGCCAGCAGCTTAGACAGGGGTGGAGGTGGCTACACCTTC
v_call: TRBV19; d_call: -; clone_size: -; j_call: TRBJ2-1; cdr3_length: 13; cdr3_aa: CASSITAHNEQFF; cdr3_nt: TGTGCCAGTAGTATCACCGCCCACAATGAGCAGTTCTTC
v_call: TRBV7-8; d_call: TRBD2; clone_size: -; j_call: TRBJ2-1; cdr3_length: 15; cdr3_aa: CASSRTGLGSNEQFF; cdr3_nt: TGTGCCAGCAGTCGAACGGGACTAGGGTCAAATGAGCAGTTCTTC
v_call: TRBV3-1/TRBV3-2; d_call: TRBD1; clone_size: -; j_call: TRBJ2-7; cdr3_length: 15; cdr3_aa: CASSQAGTGRYEQYF; cdr3_nt: TGTGCCAGCAGCCAAGCCGGGACAGGGAGGTACGAGCAGTACTTC
v_call: TRBV2; d_call: -; clone_size: -; j_call: TRBJ1-1; cdr3_length: 13; cdr3_aa: CASSRAENTEAFF; cdr3_nt: TGTGCCAGCAGCAGGGCAGAGAACACTGAAGCTTTCTTT
v_call: TRBV27; d_call: -; clone_size: once; j_call: TRBJ1-6; cdr3_length: 14; cdr3_aa: CASKGGAYNSPLHF; cdr3_nt: TGTGCCAGTAAAGGTGGGGCCTATAATTCACCCCTCCACTTT
v_call: TRBV4-2; d_call: -; clone_size: -; j_call: TRBJ2-1; cdr3_length: 14; cdr3_aa: CASSQRGAGNEQFF; cdr3_nt: TGTGCCAGCAGCCAGAGGGGGGCCGGCAATGAGCAGTTCTTC
v_call: TRBV19; d_call: -; clone_size: -; j_call: TRBJ1-5; cdr3_length: 14; cdr3_aa: CASSIRPGDQPQHF; cdr3_nt: TGTGCCAGTAGTATAAGGCCAGGGGATCAGCCCCAGCATTTT
v_call: TRBV3-1/TRBV3-2; d_call: TRBD2; clone_size: -; j_call: TRBJ2-5; cdr3_length: 14; cdr3_aa: CASSRTSGKETQYF; cdr3_nt: TGTGCCAGCAGCCGTACTAGCGGGAAAGAGACCCAGTACTTC
v_call: TRBV30; d_call: TRBD2; clone_size: -; j_call: TRBJ2-2; cdr3_length: 15; cdr3_aa: CAWSVNGRAPGELFF; cdr3_nt: TGTGCCTGGAGTGTAAACGGGAGGGCCCCCGGGGAGCTGTTTTTT
v_call: TRBV6-5; d_call: -; clone_size: -; j_call: TRBJ2-7; cdr3_length: 16; cdr3_aa: CASSYGGGVLYDEQYF; cdr3_nt: TGTGCCAGCAGTTACGGAGGGGGGGTGTTATATGACGAGCAGTACTTC
v_call: TRBV7-9; d_call: -; clone_size: -; j_call: TRBJ1-5; cdr3_length: 15; cdr3_aa: CASSLAETSNQPQHF; cdr3_nt: TGTGCCAGCAGCTTAGCCGAGACAAGCAATCAGCCCCAGCATTTT
v_call: TRBV5-1; d_call: TRBD1; clone_size: -; j_call: TRBJ2-1; cdr3_length: 15; cdr3_aa: CASSLRDRAYNEQFF; cdr3_nt: TGCGCCAGCAGCCTCCGGGACAGGGCCTACAATGAGCAGTTCTTC
v_call: TRBV13; d_call: -; clone_size: -; j_call: TRBJ1-2; cdr3_length: 13; cdr3_aa: CASSTRSNYGYTF; cdr3_nt: TGTGCCAGCAGCACCCGGAGTAACTATGGCTACACCTTC
v_call: TRBV5-5; d_call: -; clone_size: -; j_call: TRBJ1-1; cdr3_length: 14; cdr3_aa: CASSLGQMWLEAFF; cdr3_nt: TGTGCCAGCAGCTTGGGGCAAATGTGGCTCGAAGCTTTCTTT
v_call: TRBV5-5; d_call: -; clone_size: -; j_call: TRBJ1-2; cdr3_length: 15; cdr3_aa: CASSLAPGGVYGYTF; cdr3_nt: TGTGCCAGCAGCTTGGCCCCCGGGGGTGTCTATGGCTACACCTTC
v_call: TRBV9; d_call: -; clone_size: -; j_call: TRBJ2-3; cdr3_length: 16; cdr3_aa: CASSVRGRGRTDTQYF; cdr3_nt: TGTGCCAGCAGCGTACGTGGGCGGGGGCGAACAGATACGCAGTATTTT
v_call: TRBV9; d_call: -; clone_size: few; j_call: TRBJ2-3; cdr3_length: 15; cdr3_aa: CASSVGRVSTDTQYF; cdr3_nt: TGTGCCAGCAGCGTAGGTAGGGTATCCACAGATACGCAGTATTTT
v_call: TRBV5-1; d_call: TRBD1; clone_size: few; j_call: TRBJ2-1; cdr3_length: 14; cdr3_aa: CASSRDRGNREQFF; cdr3_nt: TGCGCCAGCAGCAGGGACAGGGGGAATAGGGAGCAGTTCTTC
v_call: TRBV3-1/TRBV3-2; d_call: -; clone_size: -; j_call: TRBJ2-7; cdr3_length: 14; cdr3_aa: CASSQGFSSYEQYF; cdr3_nt: TGTGCCAGCAGCCAAGGCTTCAGCTCCTACGAGCAGTACTTC
v_call: TRBV5-1; d_call: TRBD2; clone_size: -; j_call: TRBJ2-1; cdr3_length: 15; cdr3_aa: CASSLVTRGGYEQFF; cdr3_nt: TGCGCCAGCAGCTTGGTGACGCGGGGGGGCTATGAGCAGTTCTTC
v_call: TRBV25-1; d_call: -; clone_size: -; j_call: TRBJ2-7; cdr3_length: 11; cdr3_aa: CASEGDREQYF; cdr3_nt: TGTGCCAGCGAGGGGGACCGAGAGCAGTACTTC
v_call: TRBV29-1; d_call: TRBD2; clone_size: -; j_call: TRBJ2-1; cdr3_length: 16; cdr3_aa: CSVPQVSGTSYNEQFF; cdr3_nt: TGCAGCGTGCCTCAGGTTAGCGGGACCTCCTACAATGAGCAGTTCTTC
v_call: TRBV2; d_call: -; clone_size: -; j_call: TRBJ1-6; cdr3_length: 17; cdr3_aa: CASSRTGTSSYNSPLHF; cdr3_nt: TGTGCCAGCAGTCGCACAGGGACCAGCTCCTATAATTCACCCCTCCACTTT
v_call: TRBV9; d_call: TRBD1; clone_size: -; j_call: TRBJ1-2; cdr3_length: 16; cdr3_aa: CASSRWGQGSTYGYTF; cdr3_nt: TGTGCCAGCAGCAGATGGGGACAGGGTAGTACCTATGGCTACACCTTC
v_call: TRBV7-2; d_call: -; clone_size: -; j_call: TRBJ2-7; cdr3_length: 14; cdr3_aa: CASSLPGLWYEQYF; cdr3_nt: TGTGCCAGCAGCTTACCGGGGCTGTGGTACGAGCAGTACTTC
v_call: TRBV4-1; d_call: -; clone_size: -; j_call: TRBJ1-5; cdr3_length: 15; cdr3_aa: CASSQEGANNQPQHF; cdr3_nt: TGCGCCAGCAGCCAAGAGGGGGCCAACAATCAGCCCCAGCATTTT
v_call: TRBV2; d_call: TRBD1; clone_size: few; j_call: TRBJ2-7; cdr3_length: 13; cdr3_aa: CAGLGTGDYEQYF; cdr3_nt: TGTGCCGGCCTAGGGACAGGGGACTACGAGCAGTACTTC
v_call: TRBV18; d_call: -; clone_size: -; j_call: TRBJ2-1; cdr3_length: 15; cdr3_aa: CASSPLPMGSNEQFF; cdr3_nt: TGTGCCAGCTCACCACTACCGATGGGTTCCAATGAGCAGTTCTTC
v_call: TRBV6-5; d_call: -; clone_size: -; j_call: TRBJ2-1; cdr3_length: 12; cdr3_aa: CASSYSRGPAFF; cdr3_nt: TGTGCCAGCAGTTACTCGAGGGGCCCCGCCTTCTTC
v_call: TRBV7-8; d_call: -; clone_size: -; j_call: TRBJ2-5; cdr3_length: 15; cdr3_aa: CASSYRDGKQETQYF; cdr3_nt: TGTGCCAGCAGCTACCGGGACGGGAAGCAAGAGACCCAGTACTTC
v_call: TRBV11-2; d_call: -; clone_size: -; j_call: TRBJ2-7; cdr3_length: 13; cdr3_aa: CASSLSRAYEQYF; cdr3_nt: TGTGCCAGCAGCTTATCCAGGGCCTACGAGCAGTACTTC
v_call: TRBV4-1; d_call: -; clone_size: once; j_call: TRBJ1-2; cdr3_length: 17; cdr3_aa: CASSQHQQGGRIYGYTF; cdr3_nt: TGCGCCAGCAGCCAACACCAACAGGGAGGGCGTATCTATGGCTACACCTTC
v_call: TRBV18; d_call: TRBD1; clone_size: -; j_call: TRBJ2-2; cdr3_length: 17; cdr3_aa: CASSPPGTGVRTGELFF; cdr3_nt: TGTGCCAGCTCACCACCGGGGACAGGGGTTCGCACCGGGGAGCTGTTTTTT
v_call: TRBV11-2; d_call: TRBD1; clone_size: -; j_call: TRBJ1-2; cdr3_length: 14; cdr3_aa: CASSPDRANYGYTF; cdr3_nt: TGTGCCAGCAGCCCCGACAGGGCCAACTATGGCTACACCTTC
v_call: TRBV7-8; d_call: -; clone_size: -; j_call: TRBJ1-2; cdr3_length: 14; cdr3_aa: CASSSDRSNYGYTF; cdr3_nt: TGTGCCAGCAGCTCGGACAGATCCAACTATGGCTACACCTTC
v_call: TRBV25-1; d_call: -; clone_size: few; j_call: TRBJ2-7; cdr3_length: 13; cdr3_aa: CARQRQNSYEQYF; cdr3_nt: TGTGCCAGGCAGCGGCAGAACTCCTACGAGCAGTACTTC
v_call: TRBV5-1; d_call: TRBD2; clone_size: -; j_call: TRBJ2-1; cdr3_length: 18; cdr3_aa: CASSLRIRGGSSYNEQFF; cdr3_nt: TGCGCCAGCAGCTTAAGGATACGCGGGGGTAGCTCCTACAATGAGCAGTTCTTC
v_call: TRBV19; d_call: -; clone_size: -; j_call: TRBJ2-3; cdr3_length: 13; cdr3_aa: CASSAARTDTQYF; cdr3_nt: TGTGCCAGTAGTGCAGCCCGCACAGATACGCAGTATTTT
v_call: TRBV9; d_call: -; clone_size: -; j_call: TRBJ2-3; cdr3_length: 14; cdr3_aa: CASSVQLASDTQYF; cdr3_nt: TGTGCCAGCAGCGTACAACTAGCCAGTGATACGCAGTATTTT
v_call: TRBV4-1; d_call: -; clone_size: -; j_call: TRBJ2-3; cdr3_length: 14; cdr3_aa: CASSLLSRADTQYF; cdr3_nt: TGCGCCAGCAGTCTGCTTTCTAGAGCAGATACGCAGTATTTT
v_call: TRBV15; d_call: -; clone_size: -; j_call: TRBJ1-6; cdr3_length: 16; cdr3_aa: CATSPGPWMNNSPLHF; cdr3_nt: TGTGCCACCAGCCCGGGACCCTGGATGAATAATTCACCCCTCCACTTT
v_call: TRBV4-1; d_call: -; clone_size: -; j_call: TRBJ1-5; cdr3_length: 19; cdr3_aa: CASSRSATLQPNSNQPQHF; cdr3_nt: TGCGCCAGCAGCCGTTCCGCCACACTACAGCCAAATAGCAATCAGCCCCAGCATTTT
v_call: TRBV10-1; d_call: -; clone_size: -; j_call: TRBJ2-2; cdr3_length: 15; cdr3_aa: CASKNPAANTGELFF; cdr3_nt: TGCGCCAGTAAGAACCCAGCGGCGAACACCGGGGAGCTGTTTTTT
v_call: TRBV13; d_call: -; clone_size: -; j_call: TRBJ1-1; cdr3_length: 10; cdr3_aa: CASSRTEAFF; cdr3_nt: TGTGCCAGCTCCCGGACTGAAGCTTTCTTT
v_call: TRBV5-1; d_call: TRBD2; clone_size: -; j_call: TRBJ2-5; cdr3_length: 16; cdr3_aa: CASSWGPSGGQETQYF; cdr3_nt: TGCGCCAGCAGCTGGGGCCCTAGCGGAGGCCAAGAGACCCAGTACTTC
v_call: TRBV11-2; d_call: -; clone_size: -; j_call: TRBJ2-6; cdr3_length: 17; cdr3_aa: CASSSQGAPSGANVLTF; cdr3_nt: TGTGCCAGCAGCTCCCAGGGTGCGCCCTCTGGGGCCAACGTCCTGACTTTC
v_call: TRBV7-9; d_call: -; clone_size: once; j_call: TRBJ1-5; cdr3_length: 12; cdr3_aa: CASSLFSQPQHF; cdr3_nt: TGTGCCAGCAGCTTATTTAGTCAGCCCCAGCATTTT
v_call: TRBV7-3; d_call: -; clone_size: -; j_call: TRBJ2-5; cdr3_length: 17; cdr3_aa: CASSCGTSTMTAMDQYF; cdr3_nt: TGTGCCAGCAGCTGCGGGACAAGTACTATGACCGCAATGGACCAGTACTTC